The 24 T cell receptor beta chains below all came from one sample that was sequenced in a study of response to subunit inactivated influenza vaccine. TCRdb reprocessed the RT-PCR reads via MiXCR and lists one record per CDR3 protein. The table has almost 600,000 distinct CDR3 sequences, about 14% seen once. The sequences come from PBMCs from blood, collected roughly 12 days after vaccination. The receptors were sampled from a man aged 50-59 years who received an inactivated influenza vaccine.

This rearrangement joins TRBV7-6 to TRBJ2-2; D possibly corresponds to TRBD2 (6 bases). The CDR3 sequence is 14 residues long. Between the trimmed V and J ends, which lost 5 bases and 4 bases, there was a span of 11 bases. Germline V CDR1 and CDR2: SGHVS, FNYEAQ. The CDR3 reads CASSAGTGTGELFF. The CDR3 region has the DNA TGTGCCAGCAGCGCGGGGACGGGCACCGGGGAGCTGTTTTTT.

This clonotype occurred many times. This chain connects TRBV7-2 to TRBJ2-1, with TRBD2 as a possible D gene (6 bases). V lost 0 bases and J lost 6, with 9 bases in between. The germline V gene encodes CDR1 SGHTA and CDR2 FQGNSA. The CDR3 has 14 residues. The CDR3 region has the DNA TGTGCCAGCAGCTTAGCGGGGGGTTTCAATGAGCAGTTCTTC. The encoded protein is CASSLAGGFNEQFF.

This clonotype was seen repeatedly, ten times or more. This sequence joins TRBV5-1 and TRBJ1-2; tentative D call: TRBD1 (6 bases). CDR1 and CDR2 (germline): SGHRS, YFSETQ. V lost 6 bases and J 6 bases, leaving 18 bases between the germline ends. The CDR3 sequence is 14 residues long. CDR3 nucleotides: TGCGCCAGCACCTTCCTGACAGGAGCCGATGGCTACACCTTC. This translates into CASTFLTGADGYTF.

This chain joins TRBV9 and TRBJ2-2; 9 positions agree with TRBD2. Unmatched junction bases numbered 13, after V lost 3 bases and J lost 4 bases. Germline V gives CDR1 SGDLS, CDR2 YYNGEE. CDR3 length: 18 residues. The CDR3 nucleotides read TGTGCCAGCAGCGACCCTCATCGCGGGAGGGCCCTCACCGGGGAGCTGTTTTTT. Translation gives CASSDPHRGRALTGELFF. Together with reference TRBV9 and TRBJ2-2, the CDR3 gives the full variable domain: DSGVTQTPKHLITATGQRVTLRCSPRSGDLSVYWYQQSLDQGLQFLIQYYNGEERAKGNILERFSAQQFPDLHSELNLSSLELGDSALYFCASSDPHRGRALTGELFFGEGSRLTVL.

This clonotype was observed a handful of times. The V call is TRBV4-1, the J call TRBJ1-2; possibly TRBD1 for D (5 bases). The V and J ends lost 3 bases and 2 bases respectively, with 22 bases between them. There are 18 residues in the CDR3. CDR1 and CDR2 from the germline V gene are MGHRA and YSYEKL. The CDR3 spells CASSQNLVFRDSNYGYTF. CDR3 DNA: TGCGCCAGCAGCCAGAACCTGGTCTTTCGGGACTCCAACTATGGCTACACCTTC.

This chain connects TRBV6-1 to TRBJ1-4; TRBD1 matches at 8 bases. V shed 10 bases, J shed 6 bases, and the junction held 7 bases outside the gene matches. Germline CDR1 reads MNHNS; CDR2 reads SASEGT. This CDR3 contains 13 residues. The CDR3 reads CATRDRSHEKLFF. The CDR3 DNA reads as TGTGCCACCCGGGACAGGTCTCATGAAAAACTGTTTTTT.

In its sample, this clonotype was seen a few times. The V call is TRBV5-1, the J call TRBJ2-6; unclear D gene. The CDR3 loop spans 15 amino acids. The V end was cut by 5 bases, the J end by 4 bases, with 13 bases between. CDR1 and CDR2 (germline): SGHRS, YFSETQ. In DNA, the CDR3 is TGCGCCAGCAGACGAGAGGCTGACGGGGCCAACGTCCTGACTTTC. This translates into CASRREADGANVLTF.

This clonotype was seen more than once but under ten times. This rearrangement joins TRBV5-6 to TRBJ2-2, with 8 bases identical to TRBD1. CDR1 is SGHDT and CDR2 is YYEEEE in the germline V gene. Trimming removed 1 base from V and 7 bases from J; junction bases left unmatched: 9. CDR3 length: 16 residues. CDR3 region: CASSLSPQGADGELFF. In DNA form, the CDR3 reads TGTGCCAGCAGCTTGAGTCCTCAGGGGGCTGACGGGGAGCTGTTTTTT.

The J gene is TRBJ1-5, the V gene TRBV5-1; D call uncertain. V was shortened by 7 bases and J by 3 bases, with 11 bases between the two germline ends. The CDR3 covers 13 residues. Looked up from germline, CDR1 is SGHRS and CDR2 is YFSETQ. The CDR3 protein is CASRPDVNQPQHF. CDR3 sequence (DNA): TGCGCCAGCCGCCCAGACGTCAATCAGCCCCAGCATTTT.

The chain couples TRBV7-9 to TRBJ2-5; 9 positions match TRBD1. Germline CDR1 SEHNR, CDR2 FQNEAQ (reference sequence). The CDR3 totals 15 residues. Losses at the gene ends were 5 bases for V and 1 base for J; bases not matched to a gene: 5. CDR3 loop: CASSPGQGFQETQYF. Here the CDR3 DNA reads TGTGCCAGCAGCCCCGGACAGGGGTTCCAAGAGACCCAGTACTTC.

J is TRBJ2-7 and V is TRBV10-3, with 8 bases aligning to TRBD2. This CDR3 comprises 16 residues. Germline V CDR1 and CDR2: ENHRY, SYGVKD. After removal of 6 bases from V and 5 bases from J, the junction contained 15 bases not matched to a gene. This CDR3 reads CAIRDDIAGKSDEQYF. For the CDR3, the DNA is TGTGCCATCAGAGACGATATAGCGGGAAAGTCGGACGAGCAGTACTTC.

This clonotype was detected a few times. This chain connects TRBV6-5 to TRBJ2-2; weak D call: TRBD2 (7 bases). Trimming pared 2 bases from V and 6 bases from J, leaving 13 bases between. CDR1 and CDR2 from the germline V gene are MNHEY and SVGAGI. The CDR3 is 15 residues long. CDR3 amino acids: CASSYMGGPSGELFF. The CDR3 DNA sequence: TGTGCCAGCAGTTACATGGGGGGGCCGTCCGGGGAGCTGTTTTTT.

This clonotype has just a few counts. The CDR3 carries no conserved terminal phenylalanine or tryptophan, so it likely arises from a read error. The chain employs TRBV12-3 or TRBV12-4 and TRBJ2-2; unclear D gene. This CDR3 is built from 13 residues. The V end was cut by 7 bases, the J end by 4 bases, with 10 bases between. CDR3 residues: CASNRRITGELFS. CDR3 nucleotide sequence: TGTGCCAGCAATCGGCGGATCACCGGGGAGCTGTTTTCT.

There are a few counts of this clonotype. The rearrangement uses TRBV6-2 or TRBV6-3 and TRBJ2-3; D is possibly TRBD1 (5 bases). The CDR3 contains 16 residues. Germline V gene lookup returns CDR1 MNHEY and CDR2 SVGEGT. Trimming pared 3 bases from V and 0 bases from J, leaving 13 bases between. CDR3 protein: CASSYRGHTSTDTQYF. CDR3 DNA sequence: TGTGCCAGCAGTTATCGAGGACATACAAGCACAGATACGCAGTATTTT.

This sequence joins TRBV5-1 and TRBJ1-1; D is unresolved. The CDR3 has 16 residues. V dropped 4 bases and J dropped 6 bases, with 22 bases sitting between them. Germline V gives CDR1 SGHRS, CDR2 YFSETQ. The DNA for the CDR3 is TGCGCCAGCAGCACAGCGGGCGGGGTCCTATTAGCTGAAGCTTTCTTT. Encoded protein: CASSTAGGVLLAEAFF. The entire variable domain, with the rest obtained from reference TRBV5-1 and TRBJ1-1, is as follows: KAGVTQTPRYLIKTRGQQVTLSCSPISGHRSVSWYQQTPGQGLQFLFEYFSETQRNKGNFPGRFSGRQFSNSRSEMNVSTLELGDSALYLCASSTAGGVLLAEAFFGQGTRLTVV.

This clonotype was seen repeatedly, ten times or more. This chain links TRBV7-3 with TRBJ2-1; 10 bases are a match to TRBD2. Germline CDR1 reads SGHTA; CDR2 reads FQGTGA. This CDR3 comprises 14 residues. J gave up 9 bases and V 4 bases, and 6 bases lay outside the gene matches. CDR3: CASSSSGRAIEQFF. DNA for the CDR3: TGTGCCAGCAGCTCCAGCGGGAGGGCCATTGAGCAGTTCTTC.

This clonotype was observed a few times. The chain carries TRBV5-1 and TRBJ2-1; D is unresolved. The ends were cut back, 5 bases at V and 1 base at J, with 13 bases in the middle. The CDR3 is 15 amino acids. The germline CDR1 and CDR2 sequences are SGHRS and YFSETQ. CDR3 amino acids: CASRTGGVSYNEQFF. The CDR3 nucleotides are TGCGCCAGCAGAACGGGTGGGGTTTCCTACAATGAGCAGTTCTTC.

This chain joins TRBV7-6 and TRBJ2-7; D uncertain. Trimming removed 4 bases at V and 8 bases at J, with 21 bases between. The length of the CDR3 is 15 residues. In germline, CDR1 is SGHVS, CDR2 FNYEAQ. The CDR3 reads CASSSRAQDPVQQYF. The CDR3 DNA reads as TGTGCCAGCAGCTCCCGGGCCCAGGACCCCGTTCAGCAGTACTTC.

This clonotype was seen many times. This chain uses TRBV18 with TRBJ2-5; D gene unclear. Germline V lookup: CDR1 KGHSH, CDR2 LQKENI. V was pared by 1 base and J by 1 base, with 4 bases between. This CDR3 is 13 amino acids long. The chain's CDR3 is CASSPRGQETQYF. In DNA form, the CDR3 reads TGTGCCAGCTCACCACGCGGCCAAGAGACCCAGTACTTC.

This clonotype was detected a few times. The chain is built from TRBV7-2 and TRBJ2-5; D is uncertain. In germline, CDR1 is SGHTA, CDR2 FQGNSA. V was cut by 5 bases and J by 5 bases, with 6 bases left in between. The CDR3 length is 11 residues. The CDR3 sequence is CASSKAETQYF. The CDR3 DNA follows: TGTGCCAGCAGCAAGGCGGAGACCCAGTACTTC.

This clonotype was detected a few times. CDR3: CASRFLGHTGTGELFF. The CDR3 DNA reads as TGTGCCAGCAGATTCTTGGGTCACACGGGGACCGGGGAGCTGTTTTTT. The rearrangement uses TRBV6-2 or TRBV6-3 and TRBJ2-2, with a weak D call TRBD2 (5 bases). The V gene's germline CDR1 is MNHEY and CDR2 SVGEGT. CDR3 length: 16 amino acids. V lost 6 bases to trimming and J lost 5 bases, with 19 bases between them.

The CDR3 bases are TGTGCCAGCAGCTTGCTAACAGGGCCCTCCTACGAGCAGTACTTC. Translated, it gives CASSLLTGPSYEQYF. The rearrangement links TRBV7-8 to TRBJ2-7; the D gene is possibly TRBD1 (6 bases). CDR1 and CDR2 from the germline V gene are SGHVS and FQNEAQ. V was cut by 3 bases and J by 0 bases, with 12 bases left in between. CDR3 size: 15 residues.

In its sample, this clonotype was seen many times. The gene calls are TRBV12-3 or TRBV12-4 and TRBJ2-7; the D gene is possibly TRBD2 (5 bases). V lost 7 bases and J lost 10, with 20 bases in between. This CDR3 comprises 13 residues. For the CDR3, the DNA is TGTGCCAGCACCACTTCCAAAGTAGGAGGTCAGTACTTC. It yields the protein CASTTSKVGGQYF.

The CDR3 protein is CASRPGWTSGKLPNEQFF. The DNA of the CDR3 is TGTGCCAGCAGACCGGGTTGGACTAGCGGGAAGCTACCCAATGAGCAGTTCTTC. The V call is TRBV6-2 or TRBV6-3, the J call TRBJ2-1; 12 bases line up with TRBD2. V was clipped by 6 bases and J by 6 bases; unmatched bases: 15. There are 18 residues in the CDR3. Germline CDR1 reads MNHEY; CDR2 reads SVGEGT.